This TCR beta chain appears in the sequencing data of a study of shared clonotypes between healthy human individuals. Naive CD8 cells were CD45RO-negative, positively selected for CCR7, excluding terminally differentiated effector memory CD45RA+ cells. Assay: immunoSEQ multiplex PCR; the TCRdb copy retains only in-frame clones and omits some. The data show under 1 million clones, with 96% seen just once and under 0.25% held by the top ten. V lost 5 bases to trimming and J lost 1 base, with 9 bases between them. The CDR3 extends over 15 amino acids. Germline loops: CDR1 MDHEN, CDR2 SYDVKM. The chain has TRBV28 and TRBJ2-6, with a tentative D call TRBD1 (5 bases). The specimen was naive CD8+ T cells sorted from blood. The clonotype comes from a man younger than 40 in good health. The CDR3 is CASSSDSSGANVLTF. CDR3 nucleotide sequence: TGTGCCAGCAGTAGCGACAGTTCTGGGGCCAACGTCCTGACTTTC.